This T cell receptor beta chain was observed in a study of CD8 T cells in ankylosing spondylitis. Findings and caveats of the study: Seemingly characteristic of ankylosing spondylitis blood was a TCR beta motif consisting of roughly 8 highly homologous variants.

TCRdb independently ran MiXCR on the 5' RACE reads; one entry per CDR3 protein. The table includes about 220,000 distinct CDR3 sequences, around a quarter detected once. V gave up 0 bases and J gave up 4 bases; unmatched junction bases: 7. The CDR3 runs to 15 residues. Germline CDR1 DFQATT, CDR2 SNEGSKA (reference sequence). In regard to this clonotype: Its antigen is as yet unknown.

The source is a male donor with ankylosing spondylitis or in good health (not recorded which). The V call is TRBV20-1, the J call TRBJ2-3; 7 bases fit TRBD2. The sample taken for sequencing was blood, either unsorted or a sorted T cell fraction (not recorded which). The CDR3 sequence is CSARDLKAGADTQYF. The CDR3 nucleotides are TGCAGTGCTAGAGATCTAAAGGCGGGGGCAGATACGCAGTATTTT.